This paragraph covers one T cell receptor beta chain sequence. The sample belongs to a study of Ad26.COV2.S vaccination and SARS-CoV-2 variants. Sequencing was performed with immunoSEQ multiplex PCR; in TCRdb, only in-frame clones are kept and a portion is missing. Counted here are around 450,000 clones, around 90% occurring once; the ten biggest clones make up more than 10%. CDR3 length: 16 residues. The V gene's germline CDR1 is SGHRS and CDR2 YFSETQ. V was clipped by 4 bases and J by 7 bases; unmatched bases: 6. The treatment here: roughly 20 received Ad26.COV2.S at low or high dose, single or two shots; roughly 5 received placebo; per-sample allocation not given. Repertoires come from day 63 after the first vaccine or placebo injection.

This sequence joins TRBV5-1 and TRBJ2-1; 15 nucleotides align to TRBD2. The sample was peripheral blood, taken in a trial of Ad26.COV2.S vaccine versus placebo. The TCR sequence derives from a person between 18 and 65 years old who received the Ad26.COV2.S COVID-19 vaccine or a placebo. The CDR3 DNA follows: TGCGCCAGCAGCAACGGACTAGCGGGAGGGCCGAATGAGCAGTTCTTC. Translated: CASSNGLAGGPNEQFF.